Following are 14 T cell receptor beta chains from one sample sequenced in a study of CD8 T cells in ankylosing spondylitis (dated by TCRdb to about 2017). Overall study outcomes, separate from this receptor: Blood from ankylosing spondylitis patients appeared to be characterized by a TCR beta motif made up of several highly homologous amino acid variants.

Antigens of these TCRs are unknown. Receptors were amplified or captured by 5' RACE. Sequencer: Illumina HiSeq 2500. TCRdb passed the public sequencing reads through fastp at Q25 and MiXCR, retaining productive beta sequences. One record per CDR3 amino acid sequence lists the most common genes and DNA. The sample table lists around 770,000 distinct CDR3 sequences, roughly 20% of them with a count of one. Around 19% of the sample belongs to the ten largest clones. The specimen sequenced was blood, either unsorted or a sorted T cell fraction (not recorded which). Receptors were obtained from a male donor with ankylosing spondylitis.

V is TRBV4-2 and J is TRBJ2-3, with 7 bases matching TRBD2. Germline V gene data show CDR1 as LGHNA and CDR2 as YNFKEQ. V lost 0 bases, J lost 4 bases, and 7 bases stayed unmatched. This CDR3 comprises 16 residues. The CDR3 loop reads CASSQERTGGADTQYF. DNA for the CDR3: TGTGCCAGCAGCCAAGAACGAACGGGAGGAGCAGATACGCAGTATTTT.

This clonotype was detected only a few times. This CDR3 reads CASSLGVKGPLNTGELFF. The CDR3 nucleotides read TGCGCCAGCAGCTTGGGGGTAAAAGGACCCTTGAACACCGGGGAGCTGTTTTTT. This chain joins TRBV5-1 and TRBJ2-2; D gene unclear. The germline gives CDR1 SGHRS, CDR2 YFSETQ. V lost 0 bases to trimming and J lost 1 base, with 16 bases between them. The CDR3 has 18 residues.

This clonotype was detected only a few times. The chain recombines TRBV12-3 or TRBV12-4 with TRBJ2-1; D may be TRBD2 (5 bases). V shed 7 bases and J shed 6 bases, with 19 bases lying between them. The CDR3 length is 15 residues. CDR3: CASNGEPAPPNEQFF. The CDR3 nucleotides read TGTGCCAGCAATGGGGAGCCAGCCCCACCCAATGAGCAGTTCTTC.

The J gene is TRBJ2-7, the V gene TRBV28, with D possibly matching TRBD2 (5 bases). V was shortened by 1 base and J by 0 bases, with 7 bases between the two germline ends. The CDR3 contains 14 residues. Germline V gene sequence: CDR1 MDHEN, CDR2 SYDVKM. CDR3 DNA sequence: TGTGCCAGCAGTTTATTTGGACTCTCCTACGAGCAGTACTTC. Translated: CASSLFGLSYEQYF.

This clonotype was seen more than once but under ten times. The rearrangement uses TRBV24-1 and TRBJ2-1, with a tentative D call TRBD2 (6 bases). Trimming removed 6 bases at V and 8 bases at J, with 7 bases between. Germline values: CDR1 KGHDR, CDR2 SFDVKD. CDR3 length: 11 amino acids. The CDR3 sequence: CATSRGYEQFF. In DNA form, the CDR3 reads TGTGCCACCAGTCGGGGGTATGAGCAGTTCTTC.

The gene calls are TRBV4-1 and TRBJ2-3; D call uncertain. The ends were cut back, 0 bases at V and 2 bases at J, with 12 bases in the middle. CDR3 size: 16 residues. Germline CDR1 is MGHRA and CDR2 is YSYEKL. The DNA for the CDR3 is TGCGCCAGCAGCCAAGAGTCGGGCGGATACACAGATACGCAGTATTTT. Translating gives CASSQESGGYTDTQYF.

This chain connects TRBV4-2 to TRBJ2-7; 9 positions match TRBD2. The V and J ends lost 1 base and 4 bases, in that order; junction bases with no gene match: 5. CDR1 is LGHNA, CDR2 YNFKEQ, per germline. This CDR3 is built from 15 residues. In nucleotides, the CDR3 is TGTGCCAGCAGCCAAGGGCTAGCGGGGCTTTACGAGCAGTACTTC. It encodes CASSQGLAGLYEQYF.

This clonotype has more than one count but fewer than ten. CDR3 sequence reads: CSASNDGHSNQPQHF. The CDR3 DNA is TGCAGTGCTTCAAATGACGGGCATAGCAATCAGCCCCAGCATTTT. The V gene is TRBV20-1, the J gene TRBJ1-5, with D unclear. The germline V gene has CDR1 DFQATT and CDR2 SNEGSKA (reference sequence). The CDR3 runs to 15 residues. V was trimmed by 5 bases and J by 0 bases, leaving 14 bases between them.

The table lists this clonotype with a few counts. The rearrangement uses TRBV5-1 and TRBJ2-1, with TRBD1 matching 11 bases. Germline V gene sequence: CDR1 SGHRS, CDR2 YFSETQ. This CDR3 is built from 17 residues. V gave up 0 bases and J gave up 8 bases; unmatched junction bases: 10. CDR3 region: CASSLGAGTGGKDEQFF. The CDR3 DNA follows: TGCGCCAGCAGCTTGGGCGCCGGGACAGGGGGGAAGGATGAGCAGTTCTTC. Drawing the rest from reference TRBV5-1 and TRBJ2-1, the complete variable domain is KAGVTQTPRYLIKTRGQQVTLSCSPISGHRSVSWYQQTPGQGLQFLFEYFSETQRNKGNFPGRFSGRQFSNSRSEMNVSTLELGDSALYLCASSLGAGTGGKDEQFFGPGTRLTVL.

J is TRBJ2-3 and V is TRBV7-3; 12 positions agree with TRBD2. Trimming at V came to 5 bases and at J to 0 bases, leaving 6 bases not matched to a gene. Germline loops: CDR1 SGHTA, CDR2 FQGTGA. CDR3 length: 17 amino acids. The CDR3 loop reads CASSGSGTSGSTDTQYF. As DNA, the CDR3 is TGTGCCAGCAGCGGAAGTGGGACTAGCGGGAGCACAGATACGCAGTATTTT.

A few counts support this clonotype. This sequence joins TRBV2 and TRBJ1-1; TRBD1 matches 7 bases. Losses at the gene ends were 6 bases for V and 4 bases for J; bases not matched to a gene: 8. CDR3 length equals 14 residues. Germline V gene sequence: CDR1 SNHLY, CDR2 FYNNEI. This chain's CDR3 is CASRETGDSTEAFF. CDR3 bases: TGTGCCAGCAGAGAAACAGGGGATAGCACTGAAGCTTTCTTT.

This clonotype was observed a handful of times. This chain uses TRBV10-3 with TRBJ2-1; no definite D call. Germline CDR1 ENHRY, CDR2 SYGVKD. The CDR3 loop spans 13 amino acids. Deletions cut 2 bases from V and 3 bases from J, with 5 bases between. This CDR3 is CAISEAGYNEQFF. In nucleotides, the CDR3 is TGTGCCATCAGTGAGGCCGGCTACAATGAGCAGTTCTTC.

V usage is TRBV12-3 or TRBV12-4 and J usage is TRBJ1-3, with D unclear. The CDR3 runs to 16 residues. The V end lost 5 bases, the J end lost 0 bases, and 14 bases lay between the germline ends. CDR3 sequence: CASSVDGSLSGNTIYF. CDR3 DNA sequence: TGTGCCAGCAGTGTGGACGGGAGCCTCTCTGGAAACACCATATATTTT.

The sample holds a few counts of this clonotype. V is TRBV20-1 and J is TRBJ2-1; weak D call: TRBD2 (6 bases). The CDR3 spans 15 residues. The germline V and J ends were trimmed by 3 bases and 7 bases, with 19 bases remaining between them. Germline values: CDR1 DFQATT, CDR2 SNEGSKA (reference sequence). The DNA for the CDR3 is TGCAGTGCTAGTGTGCCTAGCGAGGGGAGGAATGAGCAGTTCTTC. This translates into CSASVPSEGRNEQFF.